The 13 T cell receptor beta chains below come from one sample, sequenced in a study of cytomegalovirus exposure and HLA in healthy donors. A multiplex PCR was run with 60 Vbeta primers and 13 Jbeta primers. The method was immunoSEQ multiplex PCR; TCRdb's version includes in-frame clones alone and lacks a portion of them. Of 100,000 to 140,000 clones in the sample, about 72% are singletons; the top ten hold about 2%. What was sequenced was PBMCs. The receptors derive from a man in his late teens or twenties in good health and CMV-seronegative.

In DNA, the CDR3 is TGTGCCAGCAGTTTTTCGTCCTACGAGCAGTACTTC. This gives the protein CASSFSSYEQYF. The rearrangement joins TRBV6-4 to TRBJ2-7; D ambiguous. The V end lost 5 bases, the J end lost 1 base, and 6 bases lay between the germline ends. This CDR3 comprises 12 residues. CDR1 is MRHNA, CDR2 SNTAGT, per germline.

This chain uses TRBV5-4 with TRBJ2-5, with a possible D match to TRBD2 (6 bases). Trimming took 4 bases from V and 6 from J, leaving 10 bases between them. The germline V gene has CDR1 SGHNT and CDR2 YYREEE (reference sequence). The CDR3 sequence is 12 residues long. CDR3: CASSPGRQTQYF. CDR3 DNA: TGTGCCAGCAGCCCAGGGAGGCAGACCCAGTACTTC.

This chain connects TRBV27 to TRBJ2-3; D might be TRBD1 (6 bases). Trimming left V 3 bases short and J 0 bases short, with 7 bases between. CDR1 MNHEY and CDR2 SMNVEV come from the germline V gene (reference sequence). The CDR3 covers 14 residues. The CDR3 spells CASSLGASTDTQYF. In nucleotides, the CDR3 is TGTGCCAGCAGTTTGGGGGCTAGCACAGATACGCAGTATTTT.

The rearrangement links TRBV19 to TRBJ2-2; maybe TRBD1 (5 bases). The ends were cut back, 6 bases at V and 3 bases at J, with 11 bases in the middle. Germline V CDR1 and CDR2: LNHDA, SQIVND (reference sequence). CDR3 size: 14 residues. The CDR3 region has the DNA TGTGCCAGTAGAGACAGAGGATACACCGGGGAGCTGTTTTTT. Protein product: CASRDRGYTGELFF.

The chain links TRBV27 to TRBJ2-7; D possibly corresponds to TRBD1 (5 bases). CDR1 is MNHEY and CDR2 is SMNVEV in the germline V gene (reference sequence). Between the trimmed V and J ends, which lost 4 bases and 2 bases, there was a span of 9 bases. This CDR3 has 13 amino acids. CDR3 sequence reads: CASSWGRAYEQYF. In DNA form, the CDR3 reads TGTGCCAGCAGTTGGGGCAGGGCCTACGAGCAGTACTTC.

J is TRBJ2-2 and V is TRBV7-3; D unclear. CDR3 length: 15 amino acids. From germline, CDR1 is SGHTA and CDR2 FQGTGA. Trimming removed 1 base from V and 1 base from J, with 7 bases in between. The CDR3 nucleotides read TGTGCCAGCAGCTTAATAACTGGGAACACCGGGGAGCTGTTTTTT. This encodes CASSLITGNTGELFF.

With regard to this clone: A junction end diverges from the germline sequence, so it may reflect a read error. CDR3 region: CASSLGAQTDF. Here the CDR3 DNA reads TGCGCCAGCAGCTTGGGGGCGCAAACGGACTTC. This sequence joins TRBV5-1 and TRBJ2-7; D is ambiguous. Germline V gene sequence: CDR1 SGHRS, CDR2 YFSETQ. The CDR3 totals 11 residues. Supplemented by reference TRBV5-1 and TRBJ2-7, the full variable domain reads KAGVTQTPRYLIKTRGQQVTLSCSPISGHRSVSWYQQTPGQGLQFLFEYFSETQRNKGNFPGRFSGRQFSNSRSEMNVSTLELGDSALYLCASSLGAQTDFGPGTRLTVT.

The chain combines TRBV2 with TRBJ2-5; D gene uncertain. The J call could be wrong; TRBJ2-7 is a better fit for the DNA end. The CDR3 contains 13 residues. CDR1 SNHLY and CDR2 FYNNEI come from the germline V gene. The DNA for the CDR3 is TGTGCCAGCAGTCCCCGCGGATTGTCCGAGCAGTACTTC. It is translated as CASSPRGLSEQYF.

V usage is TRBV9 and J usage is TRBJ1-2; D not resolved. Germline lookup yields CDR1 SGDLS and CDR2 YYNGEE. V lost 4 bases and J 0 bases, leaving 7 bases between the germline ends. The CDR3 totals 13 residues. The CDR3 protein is CASSLHPNYGYTF. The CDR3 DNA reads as TGTGCCAGCAGCTTACACCCTAACTATGGCTACACCTTC.

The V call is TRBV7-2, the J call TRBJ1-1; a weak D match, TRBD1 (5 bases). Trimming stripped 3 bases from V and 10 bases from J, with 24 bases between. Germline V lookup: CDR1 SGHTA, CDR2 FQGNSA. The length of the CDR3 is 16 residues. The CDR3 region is CASSLPRQKFALGAFF. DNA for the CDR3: TGTGCCAGCAGCTTGCCCCGACAGAAGTTTGCCTTAGGAGCTTTCTTT.

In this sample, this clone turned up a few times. CDR3 sequence (DNA): TGTGCCAGTAGTATAGGGGACAGCGGGACCCAGTACTTC. Its translation: CASSIGDSGTQYF. The chain joins TRBV19 to TRBJ2-5, with 7 bases matching TRBD1. The V gene's germline CDR1 is LNHDA and CDR2 SQIVND (reference sequence). CDR3 length: 13 residues. Losses at the gene ends were 1 base for V and 7 bases for J; bases not matched to a gene: 3.

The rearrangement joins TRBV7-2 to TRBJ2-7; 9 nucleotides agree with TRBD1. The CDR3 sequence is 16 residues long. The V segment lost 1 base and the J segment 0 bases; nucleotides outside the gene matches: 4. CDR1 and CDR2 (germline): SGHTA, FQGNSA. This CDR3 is CASSLVGTGFSYEQYF. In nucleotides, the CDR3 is TGTGCCAGCAGCTTAGTGGGGACAGGGTTCTCCTACGAGCAGTACTTC.

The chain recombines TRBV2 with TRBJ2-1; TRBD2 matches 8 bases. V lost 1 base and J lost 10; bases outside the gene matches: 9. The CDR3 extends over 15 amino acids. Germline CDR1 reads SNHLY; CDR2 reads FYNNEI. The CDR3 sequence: CASSEERGLFREQFF. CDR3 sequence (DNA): TGTGCCAGCAGTGAAGAGCGGGGGCTCTTCAGGGAGCAGTTCTTC.